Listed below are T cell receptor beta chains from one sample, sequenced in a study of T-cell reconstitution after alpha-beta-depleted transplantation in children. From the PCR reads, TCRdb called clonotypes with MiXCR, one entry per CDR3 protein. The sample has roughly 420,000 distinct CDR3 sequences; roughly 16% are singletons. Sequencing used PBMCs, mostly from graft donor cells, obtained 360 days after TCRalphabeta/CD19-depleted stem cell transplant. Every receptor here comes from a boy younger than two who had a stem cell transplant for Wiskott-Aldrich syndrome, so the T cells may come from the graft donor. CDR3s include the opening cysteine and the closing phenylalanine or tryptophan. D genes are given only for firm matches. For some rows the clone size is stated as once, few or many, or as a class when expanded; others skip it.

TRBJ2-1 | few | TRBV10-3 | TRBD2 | CATAAGGPDEQFF | TGTGCCACCGCAGCGGGGGGGCCCGATGAGCAGTTCTTC
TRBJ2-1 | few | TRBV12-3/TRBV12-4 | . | CASSLGLGVSYNEQFF | TGTGCCAGCAGTTTGGGTTTGGGGGTCTCCTACAATGAGCAGTTCTTC
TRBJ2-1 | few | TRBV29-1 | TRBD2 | CSVAKTSGNWGYNEQFF | TGCAGCGTTGCAAAGACTAGCGGGAATTGGGGCTACAATGAGCAGTTCTTC
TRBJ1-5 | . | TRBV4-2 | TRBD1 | CASSQVWVWTGKKHRNQPQHF | TGTGCCAGCAGCCAAGTATGGGTGTGGACAGGAAAGAAGCATAGGAATCAGCCCCAGCATTTT
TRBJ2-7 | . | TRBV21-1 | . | CAKKPGTQLKAYEQYF | TGTGCCAAGAAACCAGGGACCCAGTTAAAGGCCTACGAGCAGTACTTC
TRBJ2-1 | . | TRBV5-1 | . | CASRQVGTAYGEQFF | TGCGCCAGCAGACAGGTCGGGACTGCCTATGGAGAGCAGTTCTTC
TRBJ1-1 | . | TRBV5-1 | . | CASSLGPRGDTEAFF | TGCGCCAGCAGCTTGGGCCCCAGAGGGGACACTGAAGCTTTCTTT
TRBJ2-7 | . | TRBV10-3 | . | CAIRDGTYEQYF | TGTGCCATCCGGGACGGCACCTACGAGCAGTACTTC
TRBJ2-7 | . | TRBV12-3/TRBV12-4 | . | CASSPSAPYEQYF | TGTGCCAGCAGCCCCTCGGCCCCCTACGAGCAGTACTTC
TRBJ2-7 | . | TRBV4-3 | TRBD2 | CASSQDLSGRSYEQYF | TGCGCCAGCAGCCAAGATCTTAGCGGGAGGTCCTACGAGCAGTACTTC
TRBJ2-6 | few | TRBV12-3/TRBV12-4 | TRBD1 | CAIKQDRPQVLTF | TGTGCCATCAAACAGGACAGGCCCCAGGTCCTGACTTTC
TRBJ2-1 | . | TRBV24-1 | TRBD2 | CATSEREGEYTSNEQFF | TGTGCCACCAGTGAACGGGAGGGCGAATACACATCCAATGAGCAGTTCTTC
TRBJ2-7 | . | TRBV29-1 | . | CSDRTGTQYEQYF | TGCAGCGACCGAACCGGGACACAATACGAGCAGTACTTC
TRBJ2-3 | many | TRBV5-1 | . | CASSLNLYGQYF | TGCGCCAGCAGCTTGAATCTTTACGGCCAGTATTTT
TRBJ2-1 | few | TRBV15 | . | CATSRDLVANEQFF | TGTGCCACCAGCAGAGATCTGGTAGCGAATGAGCAGTTCTTC
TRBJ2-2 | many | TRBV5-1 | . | CASSFENTGELFF | TGCGCCAGCAGCTTTGAGAACACCGGGGAGCTGTTTTTT
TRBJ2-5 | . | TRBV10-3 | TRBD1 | CTISEQGVQETQYF | TGTACCATCAGTGAACAGGGGGTTCAAGAGACCCAGTACTTC
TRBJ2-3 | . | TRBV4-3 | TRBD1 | CTSSSGQGKRDTQYF | TGCACCAGCAGCTCCGGACAGGGAAAAAGAGATACGCAGTATTTT
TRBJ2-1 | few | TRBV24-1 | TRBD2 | CATSDSGTSGSRNNEQFF | TGTGCCACCAGTGATTCCGGGACTAGCGGGAGTAGGAACAATGAGCAGTTCTTC
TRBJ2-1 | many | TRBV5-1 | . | CASSSDRSSYNEQFF | TGCGCCAGCAGCTCCGACAGGAGCTCCTACAATGAGCAGTTCTTC
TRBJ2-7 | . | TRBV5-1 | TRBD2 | CASSLGAGGRDEQYF | TGCGCCAGCAGCTTGGGTGCGGGAGGGCGCGACGAGCAGTACTTC
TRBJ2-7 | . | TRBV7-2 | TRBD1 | CASSFIGTEIYEQYF | TGTGCCAGCAGCTTTATCGGGACAGAGATTTACGAGCAGTACTTC